This T cell receptor beta chain was documented in a study of blood T cell repertoires in COVID-19. Study-level information: T cells, B-cell-depleted T cells, or PBMCs provided the cDNA or gDNA that served as material.

In the authors' methods: Reference gene primer amplification gave estimated nucleated cell counts. Using immunoSEQ multiplex PCR, the repertoire was profiled, and TCRdb retains in-frame clones only, with some absent. V and J calls and clone size follow that table, whereas D and trimming were derived from the DNA. The sample contains around 270,000 clones, roughly 80% of which appear only once. CDR1 is SGHAT and CDR2 is FQNNGV in the germline V gene. The CDR3 runs to 17 residues. The junction had 11 bases not matched to a gene; V was cut back by 7 bases and J by 0 bases. Sequencing input: peripheral blood. The chain recombines TRBV11-2 with TRBJ2-1, with 8 bases aligning to TRBD2. The sequence was collected from a person aged 65 to 85 with COVID-19, enrolled during active disease. CDR3 DNA: TGTGCCAGCAACCCAGATCACAGCGGGAGCTCCTACAATGAGCAGTTCTTC. As protein: CASNPDHSGSSYNEQFF. The whole variable domain, remainder taken from reference TRBV11-2 and TRBJ2-1, is EAGVAQSPRYKIIEKRQSVAFWCNPISGHATLYWYQQILGQGPKLLIQFQNNGVVDDSQLPKDRFSAERLKGVDSTLKIQPAKLEDSAVYLCASNPDHSGSSYNEQFFGPGTRLTVL.